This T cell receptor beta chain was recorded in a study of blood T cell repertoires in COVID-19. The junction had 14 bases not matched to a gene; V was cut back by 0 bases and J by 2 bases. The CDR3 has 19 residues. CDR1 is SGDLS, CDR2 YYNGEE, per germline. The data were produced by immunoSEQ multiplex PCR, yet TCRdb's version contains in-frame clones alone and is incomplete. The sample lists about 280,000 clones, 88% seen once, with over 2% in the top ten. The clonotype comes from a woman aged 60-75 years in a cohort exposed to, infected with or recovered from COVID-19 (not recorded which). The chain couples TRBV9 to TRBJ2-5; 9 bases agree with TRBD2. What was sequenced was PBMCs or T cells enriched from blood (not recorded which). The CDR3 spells CASSVGRLVAGGGQETQYF. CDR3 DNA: TGTGCCAGCAGCGTAGGACGACTCGTGGCGGGAGGGGGACAAGAGACCCAGTACTTC.